The following is a T cell receptor beta chain sequence with its context. Antigen specificity is unknown. The entry originates in a study of blood T cells in healthy people across ages. The authors isolated at least 6 million PBMCs per sample. Whole-study results and caveats: Significant beta diversity loss was already apparent by age roughly 38, declining roughly linearly. Expanded clonotype shifts may have been confounded, as the donors had an unknown CMV status. There were more naive CD4+ cells and higher diversity in long-lived donors than in aged donors.

Together with a sample-barcoded 5' primer, a J-beta primer mix was included in a second PCR lasting about 6 to 11 cycles. One entry per CDR3 protein results from TCRdb running MiXCR on the 5' RACE reads. The sample gives just over 1 million distinct CDR3 sequences, around 43% of which show up once; around 18% is in the top ten. CDR1 is DFQATT and CDR2 is SNEGSKA in the germline V gene (reference sequence). The CDR3 sequence is 12 residues long. Trimming cost V 6 bases and J 4 bases, with 11 bases left between them. Sequences were obtained from blood. The gene calls are TRBV20-1 and TRBJ2-3, with D unclear. This receptor was taken from a woman aged 60-75 years in good health. CDR3 sequence reads: CSAGGTPDTQYF. CDR3 nucleotides: TGCAGTGCGGGCGGAACCCCAGATACGCAGTATTTT.